The sequence of this TCR beta chain was determined in a study of early T cells in non-severe SARS-CoV-2 infection. Researchers attached unique molecular identifiers to individual cDNA molecules. One entry per CDR3 protein results from TCRdb running MiXCR on the 5' RACE reads. The sample has tens of thousands of distinct CDR3 sequences; almost 5.5% are singletons. This clonotype was observed many times. As yet, its antigen is unknown. Study conclusions and caveats: VDJdb matching, biased toward anti-spike CD8 responses, missed private and CD4 specificities.

Germline values: CDR1 MDHEN, CDR2 SYDVKM. The CDR3 consists of 17 residues. The ends were cut back, 7 bases at V and 4 bases at J, with 23 bases in the middle. The sequences come from whole blood, collected at baseline. The source is an adult who was a healthcare worker with PCR-confirmed SARS-CoV-2 infection or an uninfected control (not recorded which). The chain carries TRBV28 and TRBJ2-1; possible D gene TRBD1, 6 bases. CDR3 nucleotides: TGTGCCAGCAAAGGGTCACCGGGGACACCTTTATACAATGAGCAGTTCTTC. Encoded protein: CASKGSPGTPLYNEQFF.